These 9 T cell receptor beta chains came from one sample sequenced in a study of blood T cell repertoires in COVID-19. The protocol was immunoSEQ multiplex PCR, while the TCRdb copy is restricted to in-frame clones and leaves out a portion. Of about 480,000 clones listed, approximately 90% are singletons. Sequencing was carried out using PBMCs or T cells enriched from blood (not recorded which). The origin of the receptors is a woman aged 40 to 49 who had recovered from COVID-19.

The chain employs TRBV12-3 or TRBV12-4 and TRBJ1-6; D not certain. The V and J ends lost 3 bases and 11 bases respectively, with 11 bases between them. The CDR3 has 13 residues. The CDR3 DNA reads as TGTGCCAGCAGTTTTCTGCGGGCGACACCCCTCCACTTT. Amino acids: CASSFLRATPLHF.

J is TRBJ2-5 and V is TRBV7-9, with D perhaps TRBD2 (6 bases). V was shortened by 2 bases and J by 5 bases, with 18 bases between the two germline ends. Germline CDR1 and CDR2: SEHNR and FQNEAQ (reference sequence). The CDR3 runs 16 residues. CDR3 in DNA: TGTGCCAGCAGCTTAATCCCGGGGGTGTTGTTGGAGACCCAGTACTTC. Translating it yields CASSLIPGVLLETQYF.

The genes are TRBV29-1 and TRBJ1-2, with no clear D. The CDR3 spans 12 residues. The ends were cut back, 4 bases at V and 8 bases at J, with 14 bases in the middle. Germline CDR1 and CDR2: SQVTM and ANQGSEA. CDR3 protein: CSVVVPPEGYTF. Written as DNA, the CDR3 is TGCAGCGTTGTAGTCCCCCCCGAAGGCTACACCTTC.

This rearrangement joins TRBV5-5 to TRBJ1-5; 9 bases match TRBD1. Germline-derived CDR1 and CDR2 are SGHKS and YYEKEE (reference sequence). The CDR3 covers 17 residues. Unmatched junction bases numbered 10, after V lost 0 bases and J lost 6 bases. The CDR3 DNA sequence: TGTGCCAGCAGCTTGGATCCGGGACAGGGAAGGAGTCAGCCCCAGCATTTT. It translates to CASSLDPGQGRSQPQHF.

This sequence joins TRBV5-6 and TRBJ2-3; 9 nucleotides align to TRBD2. The J segment lost 2 bases and the V segment lost 4 bases, leaving 5 bases of the junction unmatched. This CDR3 contains 15 residues. Per germline, CDR1 SGHDT and CDR2 YYEEEE. The CDR3 sequence is CASSTSSGATDTQYF. Here the CDR3 DNA reads TGTGCCAGCAGCACCTCTAGCGGGGCCACAGATACGCAGTATTTT.

This clone was found a few times. At the DNA level, this CDR3 is encoded by other sequences in the same sample as well. The V and J genes are TRBV12-3 or TRBV12-4 and TRBJ1-2; 7 bases align to TRBD1. J was trimmed by 4 bases and V by 5 bases; bases with no gene match: 1. The CDR3 loop spans 12 amino acids. The CDR3 DNA sequence: TGTGCCAGCAGTCGGGACAGCTATGGCTACACCTTC. It encodes CASSRDSYGYTF.

This chain uses TRBV24-1 with TRBJ1-1, with D tentatively TRBD1 (5 bases). V gave up 2 bases and J gave up 6 bases, with 12 bases separating them. The CDR3 spans 14 residues. CDR1 and CDR2 from the germline V gene are KGHDR and SFDVKD. CDR3 region: CATSDSGRWAEAFF. CDR3 DNA: TGTGCCACCAGTGATTCAGGGCGGTGGGCTGAAGCTTTCTTT.

This chain connects TRBV30 to TRBJ1-1; 9 nucleotides align to TRBD1. Per the germline V gene, CDR1 is GTSNPN and CDR2 is SVGIG (reference sequence). This CDR3 has 17 amino acids. After removal of 2 bases from V and 0 bases from J, the junction contained 10 bases not matched to a gene. CDR3 amino acids: CAWSSTGGIIVNTEAFF. The CDR3 coding sequence is TGTGCCTGGAGTTCAACAGGGGGCATAATTGTGAACACTGAAGCTTTCTTT.

J is TRBJ2-1 and V is TRBV11-2; 8 nucleotides align to TRBD2. The CDR3 extends over 15 amino acids. Germline values: CDR1 SGHAT, CDR2 FQNNGV. After removal of 2 bases from V and 7 bases from J, the junction contained 7 bases not matched to a gene. The DNA of the CDR3 is TGTGCCAGCAGCTTACCAAGACTAGCGCGGAATGAGCAGTTCTTC. Translation: CASSLPRLARNEQFF.